This TCR beta chain was profiled in a study of human T cells and chemical hapten exposure. Study-level results: TCRs above 1 in 1000 frequency stayed constant with DPC sensitization.

This clonotype was detected a few times. Its antigen is undetermined. Germline CDR1 and CDR2: SGHAT and FQDESV (reference sequence). V lost 1 base, J lost 4 bases, and 8 bases stayed unmatched. This CDR3 has 16 amino acids. Using its own MiXCR run on the RACE reads, TCRdb lists one record per CDR3 protein. This table holds 270,000 or so distinct CDR3 sequences, approximately 8% found once. Time point specified: pre-sensitization, week 0. Specified treatment: therapeutic diphenylcyclopropenone sensitization with weekly scalp DPC. Donors, patients with alopecia ranging from 18 to 70 years old and judged suitable for DPC, provided samples.

The source material was whole blood, sampled in connection with sensitization to the hapten diphenylcyclopropenone (DPC). The rearrangement joins TRBV11-1 to TRBJ2-3; 7 positions agree with TRBD2. The TCR was taken from a man between 18 and 35 years old with alopecia areata. Some clones in this sample may be carry-over from other donors' samples. In DNA form, the CDR3 reads TGTGCCAGCAGCTTAGAGGTGACTAGCAGATCAGATACGCAGTATTTT. Its protein is CASSLEVTSRSDTQYF.